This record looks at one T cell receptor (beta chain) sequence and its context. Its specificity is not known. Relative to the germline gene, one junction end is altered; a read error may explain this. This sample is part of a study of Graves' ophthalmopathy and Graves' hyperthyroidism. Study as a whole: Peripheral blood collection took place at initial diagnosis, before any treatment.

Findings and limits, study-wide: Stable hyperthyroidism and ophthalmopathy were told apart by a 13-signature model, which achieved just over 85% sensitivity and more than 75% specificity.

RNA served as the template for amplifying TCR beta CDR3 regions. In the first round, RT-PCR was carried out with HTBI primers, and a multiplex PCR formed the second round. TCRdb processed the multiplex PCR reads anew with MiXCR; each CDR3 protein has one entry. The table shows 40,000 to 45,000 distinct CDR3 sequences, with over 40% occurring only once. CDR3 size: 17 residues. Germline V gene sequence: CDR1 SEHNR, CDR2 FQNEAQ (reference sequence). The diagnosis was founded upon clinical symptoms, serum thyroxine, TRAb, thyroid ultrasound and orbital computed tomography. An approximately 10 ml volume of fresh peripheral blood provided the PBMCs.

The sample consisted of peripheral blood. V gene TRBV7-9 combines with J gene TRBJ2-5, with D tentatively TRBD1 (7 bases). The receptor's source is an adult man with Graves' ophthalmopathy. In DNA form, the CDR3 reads TGTGCCAACAGCTTAGCGTACCAGGAGGGGGCAAGGGAGACCCAGTACTTC. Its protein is CANSLAYQEGARETQYF.